Each of the 32 T cell receptor beta chains below was sequenced from the same sample in a study of shared clonotypes between healthy human individuals. Produced via immunoSEQ multiplex PCR; TCRdb's table is partial and in-frame only. The sample lists approximately 640,000 clones; approximately 79% were seen once. Sequencing used memory CD4+ T cells sorted from blood. Subset indicated: CD45RA-negative fraction. These receptors originate from a young woman in good health.

This clone has only one observation. The chain uses TRBV4-2 and TRBJ2-3; 11 bases line up with TRBD2. Trimming cost V 2 bases and J 5 bases; bases outside gene matches: 6. This CDR3 is built from 16 residues. Looked up from germline, CDR1 is LGHNA and CDR2 is YNFKEQ. CDR3 sequence (DNA): TGTGCCAGCAGCCAATCACTAGCGGGAGTTGAAGATACGCAGTATTTT. The encoded protein is CASSQSLAGVEDTQYF.

V gene TRBV5-1 combines with J gene TRBJ2-6, with D perhaps TRBD1 or TRBD2 (6 bases each). With 4 bases removed from V and 0 bases from J, the gap between germline ends came to 20 bases. There are 19 residues in the CDR3. CDR1 is SGHRS, CDR2 YFSETQ, per germline. The CDR3: CASSPLGGQANSGANVLTF. CDR3 nucleotide sequence: TGCGCCAGCAGCCCACTCGGGGGACAAGCTAACTCTGGGGCCAACGTCCTGACTTTC.

This CDR3 is CASSAGTNTGELFF. The CDR3 DNA follows: TGTGCCAGCAGCGCCGGGACCAACACCGGGGAGCTGTTTTTT. This chain uses TRBV7-8 with TRBJ2-2; the D gene could be TRBD1 or TRBD2 (5 bases each). Trimming stripped 5 bases from V and 2 bases from J, with 9 bases between. Germline loops: CDR1 SGHVS, CDR2 FQNEAQ. There are 14 residues in the CDR3.

The chain recombines TRBV11-3 with TRBJ2-7, with 8 nucleotides matching TRBD2. CDR1 SGHNT and CDR2 YENEEA come from the germline V gene. Trimming cost V 5 bases and J 4 bases; bases outside gene matches: 16. The CDR3 covers 17 residues. CDR3 protein: CASSGDRSGSDRYEQYF. The CDR3 bases are TGTGCCAGCAGCGGTGACAGGAGCGGGAGTGATCGGTACGAGCAGTACTTC.

This sequence joins TRBV5-1 and TRBJ2-5; possibly TRBD2 for D (5 bases). Trimming shortened V by 4 bases and J by 6 bases, and 22 bases separated the two germline ends. In germline, CDR1 is SGHRS, CDR2 YFSETQ. This CDR3 is 16 amino acids long. The CDR3 DNA sequence: TGCGCCAGCAGCGATGCCATTTCGGGGAACTGGCAGACCCAGTACTTC. Amino acid sequence: CASSDAISGNWQTQYF. The variable domain in full, completed from reference TRBV5-1 and TRBJ2-5, reads KAGVTQTPRYLIKTRGQQVTLSCSPISGHRSVSWYQQTPGQGLQFLFEYFSETQRNKGNFPGRFSGRQFSNSRSEMNVSTLELGDSALYLCASSDAISGNWQTQYFGPGTRLLVL.

This rearrangement joins TRBV27 to TRBJ1-4; 8 bases are a match to TRBD1. Trimming at V came to 1 base and at J to 11 bases, leaving 9 bases not matched to a gene. CDR3 length: 15 residues. The germline CDR1 and CDR2 sequences are MNHEY and SMNVEV (reference sequence). CDR3 loop: CASSLYYGTGDKLFF. The CDR3 bases are TGTGCCAGCAGTTTATACTACGGGACAGGAGATAAACTGTTTTTT. Full variable domain (missing parts from reference TRBV27 and TRBJ1-4): EAQVTQNPRYLITVTGKKLTVTCSQNMNHEYMSWYRQDPGLGLRQIYYSMNVEVTDKGDVPEGYKVSRKEKRNFPLILESPSPNQTSLYFCASSLYYGTGDKLFFGSGTQLSVL.

This chain connects TRBV19 to TRBJ2-5; TRBD2 agrees at 11 bases. The CDR3 has 16 residues. Trimming at V came to 4 bases and at J to 1 base, leaving 5 bases not matched to a gene. CDR1 LNHDA and CDR2 SQIVND come from the germline V gene (reference sequence). The CDR3 sequence: CASSKGLAGSQETQYF. The CDR3 DNA is TGTGCCAGTAGTAAAGGACTAGCGGGTTCCCAAGAGACCCAGTACTTC.

In its sample, this clone was seen many times. The rearrangement joins TRBV29-1 to TRBJ2-7; 10 positions agree with TRBD1. The V gene's germline CDR1 is SQVTM and CDR2 ANQGSEA. After removal of 8 bases from V and 5 bases from J, the junction contained 9 bases not matched to a gene. CDR3 length: 13 residues. In nucleotides, the CDR3 is TGCAGCATGTGGACAGGGGGAAGGGACGAGCAGTACTTC. Translation: CSMWTGGRDEQYF.

The chain recombines TRBV18 with TRBJ2-1, with 11 bases matching TRBD2. CDR1 is KGHSH, CDR2 LQKENI, per germline. The CDR3 has 16 residues. The ends lost 6 bases at V and 0 bases at J; junction bases unmatched: 4. The CDR3 bases are TGTGCCAGCTCTCTAGCGGGAGGCTTCTCCTACAATGAGCAGTTCTTC. Protein product: CASSLAGGFSYNEQFF.

This clone was seen more than once but under ten times. The same CDR3 arises from other DNA sequences in this sample as well. The rearrangement links TRBV27 to TRBJ2-7; no clear D. Per the germline V gene, CDR1 is MNHEY and CDR2 is SMNVEV (reference sequence). The CDR3 loop spans 14 amino acids. V was shortened by 1 base and J by 0 bases, with 7 bases between the two germline ends. The CDR3 sequence: CASSLYVSSYEQYF. CDR3 sequence (DNA): TGTGCCAGCAGTTTATACGTGAGCTCCTACGAGCAGTACTTC.

The chain couples TRBV10-3 to TRBJ2-1; the D is unclear. The CDR3 totals 14 residues. The germline V gene has CDR1 ENHRY and CDR2 SYGVKD. V was pared by 7 bases and J by 5 bases, with 15 bases between. The CDR3 DNA is TGTGCCATCATGAGAGGTGCCAGTAACAATGAGCAGTTCTTC. Translation gives CAIMRGASNNEQFF.

In DNA form, the CDR3 reads TGCAGTGCTAGGTTGAATGAAAAACTGTTTTTT. This gives the protein CSARLNEKLFF. V usage is TRBV20-1 and J usage is TRBJ1-4; D is ambiguous. CDR3 length: 11 residues. The germline gives CDR1 DFQATT, CDR2 SNEGSKA (reference sequence). Trimming stripped 3 bases from V and 5 bases from J, with 4 bases between.

The rearrangement links TRBV5-1 to TRBJ2-7, with 9 bases aligning to TRBD2. Germline-derived CDR1 and CDR2 are SGHRS and YFSETQ. The V and J ends lost 4 bases and 0 bases, in that order; junction bases with no gene match: 2. This CDR3 has 14 residues. The CDR3 is CASSKTSGSYEQYF. In nucleotides, the CDR3 is TGCGCCAGCAGCAAGACTAGCGGCTCCTACGAGCAGTACTTC.

The chain is built from TRBV5-1 and TRBJ1-4; the match to TRBD1 covers 9 bases. Losses at the gene ends were 4 bases for V and 7 bases for J; bases not matched to a gene: 11. Germline V lookup: CDR1 SGHRS, CDR2 YFSETQ. The CDR3 totals 16 residues. The CDR3 here is CASSPYPGQGGEKLFF. The CDR3 DNA follows: TGCGCCAGCAGCCCTTATCCGGGACAGGGTGGTGAAAAACTGTTTTTT. Together with reference TRBV5-1 and TRBJ1-4, the CDR3 gives the full variable domain: KAGVTQTPRYLIKTRGQQVTLSCSPISGHRSVSWYQQTPGQGLQFLFEYFSETQRNKGNFPGRFSGRQFSNSRSEMNVSTLELGDSALYLCASSPYPGQGGEKLFFGSGTQLSVL.

The CDR3 spells CASSLLDRDNQPQHF. The DNA for the CDR3 is TGTGCCAGCAGTTTATTAGACCGAGACAATCAGCCCCAGCATTTT. The chain recombines TRBV28 with TRBJ1-5; D ambiguous. Germline V CDR1 and CDR2: MDHEN, SYDVKM. The CDR3 length is 15 residues. Trimming stripped 1 base from V and 3 bases from J, with 10 bases between.

V and J are TRBV20-1 and TRBJ2-5; D not resolved. The V gene lost 5 bases and the J gene lost 5 bases, with 9 bases spanning the gap. Germline values: CDR1 DFQATT, CDR2 SNEGSKA (reference sequence). The CDR3 has 11 residues. The CDR3: CSAESSETQYF. The CDR3 DNA reads as TGCAGTGCTGAGAGTTCCGAGACCCAGTACTTC.

V usage is TRBV7-6 and J usage is TRBJ2-3, with D perhaps assigned TRBD1 or TRBD2 (7 bases each). Germline V lookup: CDR1 SGHVS, CDR2 FNYEAQ. The ends were cut back, 5 bases at V and 6 bases at J, with 18 bases in the middle. The CDR3 covers 15 residues. DNA for the CDR3: TGTGCCAGCAGCCAAAACCGACAGGGAGGGGATACGCAGTATTTT. Encoded protein: CASSQNRQGGDTQYF.

The V and J genes are TRBV25-1 and TRBJ2-3; 7 bases map to TRBD2. CDR1 and CDR2 from the germline V gene are MGHDK and SYGVNS. The CDR3 is 14 amino acids. The V and J ends lost 3 bases and 3 bases, in that order; junction bases with no gene match: 3. The CDR3, as DNA: TGTGCCAGCAGTGACGGCGGGAGTACAGATACGCAGTATTTT. This translates into CASSDGGSTDTQYF.

This sequence joins TRBV7-3 and TRBJ2-2; D gene ambiguous. The length of the CDR3 is 12 residues. Trimming stripped 5 bases from V and 8 bases from J, with 9 bases between. Looked up from germline, CDR1 is SGHTA and CDR2 is FQGTGA. Here the CDR3 reads CASSLPDGELFF. CDR3 coding DNA: TGTGCCAGCAGCCTCCCGGATGGGGAGCTGTTTTTT. The complete variable domain, with remaining parts taken from reference TRBV7-3 and TRBJ2-2, reads GAGVSQTPSNKVTEKGKYVELRCDPISGHTALYWYRQSLGQGPEFLIYFQGTGAADDSGLPNDRFFAVRPEGSVSTLKIQRTERGDSAVYLCASSLPDGELFFGEGSRLTVL.

The gene calls are TRBV27 and TRBJ2-7, with 8 bases aligning to TRBD2. Germline lookup yields CDR1 MNHEY and CDR2 SMNVEV (reference sequence). The CDR3 contains 15 residues. The V and J ends lost 7 bases and 7 bases, in that order; junction bases with no gene match: 15. The CDR3 protein is CASMSLSSRGGEQYF. Written as DNA, the CDR3 is TGTGCCAGCATGTCGCTAAGCTCCCGGGGGGGGGAGCAGTACTTC.

This clone occurred a few times. Other nucleotide sequences from this sample produce the same CDR3. This chain joins TRBV20-1 and TRBJ2-7; D not certain. With 5 bases removed from V and 1 base from J, the gap between germline ends came to 6 bases. The CDR3 spans 11 residues. Germline V CDR1 and CDR2: DFQATT, SNEGSKA (reference sequence). CDR3 coding DNA: TGCAGTGCTGGGTATTCCTACGAGCAGTACTTC. It yields the protein CSAGYSYEQYF.

The chain combines TRBV18 with TRBJ1-1, with a weak D call TRBD1 (6 bases). Germline-derived CDR1 and CDR2 are KGHSH and LQKENI. V was shortened by 4 bases and J by 5 bases, with 14 bases between the two germline ends. This CDR3 has 14 amino acids. DNA of the CDR3: TGTGCCAGCTCACGATATACAGGGAATACTGAAGCTTTCTTT. Protein sequence: CASSRYTGNTEAFF.

This chain links TRBV7-9 with TRBJ1-1; possible D gene TRBD1, 6 bases. V was trimmed by 5 bases and J by 1 base, leaving 14 bases between them. The CDR3 has 15 residues. The V gene's germline CDR1 is SEHNR and CDR2 FQNEAQ (reference sequence). The CDR3 region is CASSTQDRPNTEAFF. The CDR3 coding sequence is TGTGCCAGCAGCACTCAGGACAGACCGAACACTGAAGCTTTCTTT.

V and J are TRBV28 and TRBJ1-2, with D uncertain. Trimming pared 3 bases from V and 1 base from J, leaving 9 bases between. The germline V gene has CDR1 MDHEN and CDR2 SYDVKM. The CDR3 loop spans 14 amino acids. The CDR3 loop reads CASSLLQVNYGYTF. CDR3 in DNA: TGTGCCAGCAGTTTGTTGCAGGTTAACTATGGCTACACCTTC.

DNA for the CDR3: TGTGCCAGCAAAGACAGAGGGAACACTGAAGCTTTCTTT. It codes for CASKDRGNTEAFF. V usage is TRBV25-1 and J usage is TRBJ1-1; D is perhaps TRBD1 (5 bases). The CDR3 is made up of 13 amino acids. CDR1 is MGHDK and CDR2 is SYGVNS in the germline V gene. Trimming left V 7 bases short and J 1 base short, with 10 bases between.

The V call is TRBV11-2, the J call TRBJ2-3, with TRBD2 matching over 9 bases. The CDR3 is 17 amino acids. The V and J ends lost 3 bases and 4 bases, in that order; junction bases with no gene match: 11. The germline CDR1 and CDR2 sequences are SGHAT and FQNNGV. The DNA for the CDR3 is TGTGCCAGCAGCTTGGGACGAAGCGGGAGGAGGGCAGATACGCAGTATTTT. Protein sequence: CASSLGRSGRRADTQYF.

The rearrangement joins TRBV5-8 to TRBJ2-3; tentatively, D is TRBD1 or TRBD2 (6 bases each). The V end was cut by 3 bases, the J end by 0 bases, with 17 bases between. This CDR3 comprises 17 residues. Germline lookup yields CDR1 SGHTS and CDR2 YDEGEE. Written as DNA, the CDR3 is TGTGCCAGCAGCTATTACGCAGGGGACTCTAGCACAGATACGCAGTATTTT. Translation gives CASSYYAGDSSTDTQYF. Full variable domain (rest looked up from reference TRBV5-8 and TRBJ2-3): EAGVTQSPTHLIKTRGQQATLRCSPISGHTSVYWYQQALGLGLQFLLWYDEGEERNRGNFPPRFSGRQFPNYSSELNVNALELEDSALYLCASSYYAGDSSTDTQYFGPGTRLTVL.

The rearrangement links TRBV7-9 to TRBJ1-5, with unresolved D. Trimming left V 5 bases short and J 9 bases short, with 11 bases between. Looked up from germline, CDR1 is SEHNR and CDR2 is FQNEAQ (reference sequence). The CDR3 spans 12 residues. The CDR3 loop is CASSRTLGPQHF. Here the CDR3 DNA reads TGTGCCAGCAGCCGGACCCTTGGGCCCCAGCATTTT.

V usage is TRBV6-1 and J usage is TRBJ2-7, with 8 bases that match TRBD1. The germline gives CDR1 MNHNS, CDR2 SASEGT. This CDR3 is built from 15 residues. V lost 7 bases to trimming and J lost 0 bases; unmatched junction nucleotides: 8. The CDR3 sequence is CASTLRGQDSYEQYF. Written as DNA, the CDR3 is TGTGCCAGCACCCTTCGGGGACAGGACTCCTACGAGCAGTACTTC.

The chain uses TRBV4-2 and TRBJ1-3, with 7 bases identical to TRBD1. CDR1 and CDR2 (germline): LGHNA, YNFKEQ. J gave up 0 bases and V 1 base, and 3 bases lay outside the gene matches. The length of the CDR3 is 16 residues. CDR3 in amino acids: CASSQGDSYSGNTIYF. Written as DNA, the CDR3 is TGTGCCAGCAGCCAAGGGGACAGCTACTCTGGAAACACCATATATTTT.

This rearrangement joins TRBV4-1 to TRBJ2-1; TRBD2 is a possible D gene (6 bases). Germline loops: CDR1 MGHRA, CDR2 YSYEKL. V gave up 0 bases and J gave up 1 base, with 16 bases separating them. The CDR3 is 18 residues long. CDR3 loop: CASSQEGGAALSYNEQFF. Here the CDR3 DNA reads TGCGCCAGCAGCCAAGAAGGAGGGGCCGCACTATCCTACAATGAGCAGTTCTTC.

V usage is TRBV28 and J usage is TRBJ2-5, with 9 bases identical to TRBD2. This CDR3 contains 15 residues. Germline-derived CDR1 and CDR2 are MDHEN and SYDVKM. J gave up 4 bases and V 5 bases, and 8 bases lay outside the gene matches. CDR3 coding DNA: TGTGCCAGCAGTGACTCTAGCGGGATGGTAGAGACCCAGTACTTC. This gives the protein CASSDSSGMVETQYF.